The present T cell receptor beta chain was sequenced within a study of OX40 agonist ivuxolimab in advanced cancers. Germline loops: CDR1 SGHVS, CDR2 FNYEAQ. V lost 2 bases, J lost 5 bases, and 8 bases lay in between. The CDR3 is 13 amino acids. Profiled with immunoSEQ multiplex PCR; TCRdb holds only in-frame clones, not every one. The data contain around 86,000 clones, over 75% of them singletons. The chain joins TRBV7-6 to TRBJ2-3; D unclear. The receptor's source is an adult with an advanced solid tumor such as melanoma, head and neck, liver or kidney cancer. The sample in question was CD4+ or CD8+ T cells sorted from blood, obtained in a trial of the OX40 agonist ivuxolimab. The DNA of the CDR3 is TGTGCCAGCAGCTTATCACAGATAGATACGCAGTATTTT. Amino acid sequence: CASSLSQIDTQYF.